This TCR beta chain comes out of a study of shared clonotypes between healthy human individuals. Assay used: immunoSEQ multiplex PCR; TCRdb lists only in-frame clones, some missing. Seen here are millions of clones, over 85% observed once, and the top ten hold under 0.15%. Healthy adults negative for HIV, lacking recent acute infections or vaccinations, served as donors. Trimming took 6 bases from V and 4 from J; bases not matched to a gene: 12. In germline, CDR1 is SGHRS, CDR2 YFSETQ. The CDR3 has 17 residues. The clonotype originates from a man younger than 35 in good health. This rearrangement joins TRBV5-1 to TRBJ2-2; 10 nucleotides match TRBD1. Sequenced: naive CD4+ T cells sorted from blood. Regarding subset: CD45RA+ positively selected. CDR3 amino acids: CASTMNSGQGTTGELFF. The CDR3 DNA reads TGCGCCAGCACCATGAATTCGGGACAGGGGACCACCGGGGAGCTGTTTTTT.